The rows below give T cell receptor beta chains drawn from one sample of a study of vaccination effects on CD4 cells after COVID-19. The antigens of these receptors remain unknown. TCRdb keeps only in-frame clones here, not all; method: immunoSEQ multiplex PCR. The table records under 45,000 clones, over 60% of them present only once. The material was CD4+ T cells from PBMCs cultured with HCoV-NL63 spike peptides, obtained before COVID-19 vaccination. These receptors came from a human donor who received a COVID-19 vaccine. Each CDR3 is given with its conserved first and last residue. The order of the fields is D gene, V gene, J gene, CDR3 length, clone size, CDR3 protein, CDR3 DNA. D genes are given only for firm matches. Expanded clones get a size class; other rows say once, few or many, or leave the size out.

TRBD1	TRBV7-2	TRBJ2-5	14	-	CASSLDRGVETQYF	TGTGCCAGCAGCTTAGACAGGGGTGTCGAGACCCAGTACTTC
-	TRBV7-8	TRBJ2-5	13	-	CASSFAGRETQYF	TGTGCCAGCAGCTTTGCCGGCCGGGAGACCCAGTACTTC
-	TRBV9	TRBJ1-3	15	-	CASSVGGPGGNTIYF	TGTGCCAGCAGCGTAGGGGGACCCGGTGGAAACACCATATATTTT
TRBD1	TRBV18	TRBJ1-1	14	-	CASSAGQGNTEAFF	TGTGCCAGCTCGGCGGGACAGGGGAACACTGAAGCTTTCTTT
TRBD1	TRBV4-2	TRBJ2-3	16	-	CASSQPDRGLTDTQYF	TGTGCCAGCAGCCAACCGGACAGGGGGCTGACAGATACGCAGTATTTT
-	TRBV20-1	TRBJ1-1	15	once	CSASNQGMGSAEAFF	TGCAGTGCTAGTAACCAGGGGATGGGTTCCGCTGAAGCTTTCTTT
TRBD1	TRBV19	TRBJ1-3	13	few	CASRRQGGNTIYF	TGTGCCAGCCGGCGACAGGGTGGAAACACCATATATTTT
TRBD2	TRBV12-5	TRBJ2-1	17	-	CASEIAGGFSSYNEQFF	TGTGCTAGTGAAATAGCGGGGGGGTTTAGCTCCTACAATGAGCAGTTCTTC
-	TRBV6-5	TRBJ1-2	14	-	CASSYSPVNYGYTF	TGTGCCAGCAGTTACTCGCCCGTTAACTATGGCTACACCTTC
TRBD2	TRBV2	TRBJ2-1	17	few	CASSEGGGGGSYNEQFF	TGTGCCAGCAGTGAAGGTGGTGGCGGGGGGTCGTACAATGAGCAGTTCTTC
-	TRBV4-1	TRBJ1-6	14	-	CASSQDRGNSPLHF	TGCGCCAGCAGCCAAGATCGAGGTAATTCACCCCTCCACTTT
TRBD2	TRBV7-9	TRBJ2-3	16	-	CASSLVTSGGTDTQYF	TGTGCCAGCAGCTTAGTTACTAGCGGGGGCACAGATACGCAGTATTTT
TRBD2	TRBV6-6	TRBJ2-1	15	-	CASLVGSGGASEQFF	TGTGCCAGCCTGGTCGGTAGCGGGGGGGCCAGTGAGCAGTTCTTC
-	TRBV28	TRBJ2-2	15	-	CASSLSGAGTGELFF	TGTGCCAGCAGTTTATCCGGGGCCGGCACCGGGGAGCTGTTTTTT
-	TRBV3-1/TRBV3-2	TRBJ1-4	14	-	CASSQVLGGEKLFF	TGTGCCAGCAGCCAAGTTTTAGGCGGAGAAAAACTGTTTTTT
TRBD2	TRBV5-1	TRBJ2-5	17	-	CASSTTSGGPGQETQYF	TGCGCCAGCAGCACGACTAGCGGGGGCCCTGGGCAAGAGACCCAGTACTTC
-	TRBV7-3	TRBJ1-2	14	once	CASSLNPGRGGYTF	TGTGCCAGCAGCTTAAATCCAGGGCGAGGTGGCTACACCTTC
-	TRBV6-5	TRBJ2-3	14	few	CASSSYLETDTQYF	TGTGCCAGCAGTTCTTATCTAGAAACAGATACGCAGTATTTT
-	TRBV6-5	TRBJ2-1	15	-	CASSERTDLYNEQFF	TGTGCCAGCAGCGAGAGGACAGATCTCTACAATGAGCAGTTCTTC
TRBD1	TRBV6-2/TRBV6-3	TRBJ1-6	18	-	CASSFVSGQGPYNSPLHF	TGTGCCAGCAGTTTCGTTTCGGGACAGGGTCCGTATAATTCACCCCTCCACTTT
-	TRBV19	TRBJ1-1	11	-	CASRGSGVAFF	TGTGCCAGTAGGGGGAGTGGGGTTGCTTTCTTT
-	TRBV29-1	TRBJ1-1	12	few	CSVSLNTREAFF	TGCAGCGTTTCACTGAACACAAGAGAAGCTTTCTTT
-	TRBV27	TRBJ2-2	16	once	CASSLLDRLNTGELFF	TGTGCCAGCAGTTTACTAGACAGGCTGAACACCGGGGAGCTGTTTTTT
-	TRBV24-1	TRBJ2-5	15	once	CATSDTRSGGETQYF	TGTGCCACCAGTGATACTCGAAGCGGCGGAGAGACCCAGTACTTC
TRBD1	TRBV14	TRBJ2-2	13	-	CASSTTGPGELFF	TGTGCCAGCAGCACGACAGGGCCCGGGGAGCTGTTTTTT
-	TRBV18	TRBJ1-1	13	-	CASRIGVNTEAFF	TGTGCCAGCCGTATAGGGGTAAACACTGAAGCTTTCTTT
-	TRBV2	TRBJ2-1	16	-	CASSQEGQSSYNEQFF	TGTGCCAGCAGTCAGGAGGGTCAGAGCTCCTACAATGAGCAGTTCTTC
-	TRBV5-1	TRBJ1-1	13	-	CASSIEADTEAFF	TGCGCCAGCAGCATTGAGGCGGATACTGAAGCTTTCTTT
TRBD1	TRBV18	TRBJ1-2	16	-	CASSLSPGQANYGYTF	TGTGCCAGCTCCCTAAGTCCGGGACAGGCTAACTATGGCTACACCTTC
-	TRBV18	TRBJ2-3	12	-	CASSPQTDTQYF	TGTGCCAGCTCACCACAGACAGATACGCAGTATTTT
-	TRBV19	TRBJ1-1	13	-	CASSRTVITEAFF	TGTGCCAGTAGTAGGACAGTGATCACTGAAGCTTTCTTT
-	TRBV30	TRBJ1-5	13	-	CAWSLGHNQPQHF	TGTGCCTGGAGTCTGGGACACAATCAGCCCCAGCATTTT
-	TRBV18	TRBJ1-2	13	-	CASLGGNNYGYTF	TGTGCCAGCCTCGGTGGGAATAACTATGGCTACACCTTC
TRBD1	TRBV5-1	TRBJ2-5	14	-	CASSSGQIQETQYF	TGCGCCAGCAGCTCGGGACAGATACAAGAGACCCAGTACTTC
TRBD2	TRBV7-8	TRBJ2-5	15	-	CASSPQPSGGETQYF	TGTGCCAGCAGCCCCCAACCTAGCGGGGGAGAGACCCAGTACTTC
-	TRBV28	TRBJ2-4	13	-	CASSLNTDGVQYF	TGTGCCAGCAGTTTAAACACGGACGGGGTTCAGTACTTC
-	TRBV24-1	TRBJ1-1	13	-	CATSESVNTEAFF	TGTGCCACCAGTGAGTCGGTGAACACTGAAGCTTTCTTT
TRBD1	TRBV5-1	TRBJ1-2	14	-	CASSLGRTGDGYTF	TGCGCCAGCAGCTTGGGTAGGACAGGGGATGGCTACACCTTC
-	TRBV14	TRBJ1-1	14	-	CASRPGGRGTEAFF	TGTGCCAGCAGGCCTGGGGGTAGGGGCACTGAAGCTTTCTTT
TRBD1	TRBV6-5	TRBJ2-2	15	once	CASKRDRGHTGELFF	TGTGCCAGCAAGCGGGACAGGGGACACACCGGGGAGCTGTTTTTT
TRBD1	TRBV29-1	TRBJ1-4	14	-	CSVRQGLLNEKLFF	TGCAGCGTTAGACAGGGGCTCCTTAATGAAAAACTGTTTTTT
-	TRBV28	TRBJ1-4	13	-	CASSFDPTGVLFF	TGTGCCAGCAGTTTCGACCCCACGGGGGTCCTGTTTTTT
-	TRBV9	TRBJ1-2	14	-	CASSVGLMDYGYTF	TGTGCCAGCAGCGTTGGACTCATGGACTATGGCTACACCTTC
-	TRBV28	TRBJ1-4	15	-	CASESAGAANEKLFF	TGTGCCAGCGAATCGGCGGGAGCGGCTAATGAAAAACTGTTTTTT
-	TRBV9	TRBJ1-1	15	-	CASSVDPAKNTEAFF	TGTGCCAGCAGCGTAGATCCAGCCAAGAACACTGAAGCTTTCTTT
TRBD2	TRBV5-1	TRBJ2-5	13	-	CASSLLAGETQYF	TGCGCCAGCAGCTTACTAGCGGGGGAGACCCAGTACTTC
-	TRBV6-5	TRBJ2-3	14	-	CASRVGGSTDTQYF	TGTGCCAGCAGGGTGGGAGGCAGCACAGATACGCAGTATTTT
-	TRBV7-3	TRBJ2-3	14	-	CASSLTSTTDTQYF	TGTGCCAGCAGCTTAACTTCTACCACAGATACGCAGTATTTT
TRBD2	TRBV3-1/TRBV3-2	TRBJ2-5	14	-	CASRPLADQETQYF	TGTGCCAGCAGACCACTAGCGGATCAAGAGACCCAGTACTTC
-	TRBV5-1	TRBJ1-3	16	-	CASSPQAGGTGNTIYF	TGCGCCAGCAGCCCACAGGCGGGGGGAACTGGAAACACCATATATTTT
-	TRBV6-1	TRBJ1-6	13	few	CASSEARGFPLHF	TGTGCCAGCAGTGAAGCAAGGGGGTTTCCCCTCCACTTT
-	TRBV3-1/TRBV3-2	TRBJ1-5	15	-	CASSQGLGANQPQHF	TGTGCCAGCAGCCAAGGTCTGGGGGCTAATCAGCCCCAGCATTTT
TRBD2	TRBV7-2	TRBJ2-2	16	-	CASSSSLAGELWELFF	TGTGCCAGCAGCTCATCCCTAGCGGGGGAACTATGGGAGCTGTTTTTT